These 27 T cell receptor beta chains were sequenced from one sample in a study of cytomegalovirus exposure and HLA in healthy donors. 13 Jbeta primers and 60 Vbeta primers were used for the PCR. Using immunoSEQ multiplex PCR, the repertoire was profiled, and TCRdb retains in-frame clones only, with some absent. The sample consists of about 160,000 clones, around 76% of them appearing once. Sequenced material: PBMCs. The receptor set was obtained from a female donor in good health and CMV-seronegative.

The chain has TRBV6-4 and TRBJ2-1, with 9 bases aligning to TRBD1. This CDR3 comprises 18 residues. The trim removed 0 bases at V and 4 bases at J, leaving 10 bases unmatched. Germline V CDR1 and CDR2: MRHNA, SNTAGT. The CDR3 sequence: CASSDSIFGTGFYNEQFF. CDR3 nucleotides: TGTGCCAGCAGTGACTCGATCTTCGGGACAGGGTTTTACAATGAGCAGTTCTTC.

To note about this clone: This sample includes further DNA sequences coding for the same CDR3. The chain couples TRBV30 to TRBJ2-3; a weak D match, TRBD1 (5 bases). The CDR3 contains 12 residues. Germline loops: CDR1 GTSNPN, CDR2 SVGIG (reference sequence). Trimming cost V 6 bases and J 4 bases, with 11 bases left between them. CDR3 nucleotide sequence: TGTGCCTGTGTACCAGGGTCAGATACGCAGTATTTT. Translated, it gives CACVPGSDTQYF.

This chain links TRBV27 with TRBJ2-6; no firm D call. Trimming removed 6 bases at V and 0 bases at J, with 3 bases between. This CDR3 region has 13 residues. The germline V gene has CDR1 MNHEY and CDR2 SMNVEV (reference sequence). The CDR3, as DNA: TGTGCCAGCAGCCGCTCTGGGGCCAACGTCCTGACTTTC. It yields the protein CASSRSGANVLTF.

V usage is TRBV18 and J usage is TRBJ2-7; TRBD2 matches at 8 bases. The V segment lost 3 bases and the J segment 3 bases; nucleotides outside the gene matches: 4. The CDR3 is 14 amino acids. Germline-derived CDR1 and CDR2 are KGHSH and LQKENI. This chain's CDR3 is CASSPPLAGYEQYF. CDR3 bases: TGTGCCAGCTCACCGCCCCTAGCGGGCTACGAGCAGTACTTC.

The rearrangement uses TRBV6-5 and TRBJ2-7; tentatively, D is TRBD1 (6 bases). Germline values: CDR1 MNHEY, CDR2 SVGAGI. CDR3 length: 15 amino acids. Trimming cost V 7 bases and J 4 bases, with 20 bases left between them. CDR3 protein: CASISPTGSGYEQYF. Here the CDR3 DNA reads TGTGCCAGCATCTCTCCCACAGGGTCAGGTTACGAGCAGTACTTC.

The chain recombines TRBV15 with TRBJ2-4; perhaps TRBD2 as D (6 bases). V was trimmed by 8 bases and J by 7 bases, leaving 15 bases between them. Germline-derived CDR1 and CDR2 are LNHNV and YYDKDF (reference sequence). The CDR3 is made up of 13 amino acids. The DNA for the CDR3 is TGTGCCACCGCGGAGGGGCTGGTTAACATTCAGTACTTC. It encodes CATAEGLVNIQYF.

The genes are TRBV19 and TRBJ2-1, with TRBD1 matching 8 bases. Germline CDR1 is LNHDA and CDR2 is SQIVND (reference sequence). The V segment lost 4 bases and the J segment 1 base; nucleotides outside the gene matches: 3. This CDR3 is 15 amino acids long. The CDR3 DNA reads TGTGCCAGTAGTAAAGGGGACAGGTCCTACAATGAGCAGTTCTTC. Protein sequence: CASSKGDRSYNEQFF.

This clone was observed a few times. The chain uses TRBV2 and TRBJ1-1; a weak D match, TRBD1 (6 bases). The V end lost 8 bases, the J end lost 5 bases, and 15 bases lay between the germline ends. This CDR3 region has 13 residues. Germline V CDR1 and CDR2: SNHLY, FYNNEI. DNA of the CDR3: TGTGCCAGCCTTGAACAGGGCCCGACTGAAGCTTTCTTT. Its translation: CASLEQGPTEAFF.

CDR3 sequence: CASSPSRLDQETQYF. In DNA form, the CDR3 reads TGTGCCAGCAGTCCGTCCCGACTAGACCAAGAGACCCAGTACTTC. V and J are TRBV27 and TRBJ2-5, with a weak D call TRBD2 (6 bases). CDR1 is MNHEY and CDR2 is SMNVEV in the germline V gene (reference sequence). The CDR3 has 15 residues. The V end lost 5 bases, the J end lost 0 bases, and 13 bases lay between the germline ends.

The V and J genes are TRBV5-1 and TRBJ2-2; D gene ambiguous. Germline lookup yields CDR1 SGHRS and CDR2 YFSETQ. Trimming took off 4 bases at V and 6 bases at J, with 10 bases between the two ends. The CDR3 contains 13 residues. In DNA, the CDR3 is TGCGCCAGCAGCCCCCAGGAATCCGGGGAGCTGTTTTTT. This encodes CASSPQESGELFF.

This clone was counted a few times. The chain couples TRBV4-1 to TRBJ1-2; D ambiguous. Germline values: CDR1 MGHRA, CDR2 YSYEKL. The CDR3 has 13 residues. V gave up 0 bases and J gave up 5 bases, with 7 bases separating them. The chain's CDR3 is CASSQDTEYGYTF. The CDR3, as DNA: TGCGCCAGCAGCCAAGATACAGAGTATGGCTACACCTTC.

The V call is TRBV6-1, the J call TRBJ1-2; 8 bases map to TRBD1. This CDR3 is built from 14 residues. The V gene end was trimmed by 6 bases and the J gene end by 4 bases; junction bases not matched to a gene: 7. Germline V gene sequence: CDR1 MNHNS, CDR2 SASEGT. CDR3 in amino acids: CASSSRTGLYGYTF. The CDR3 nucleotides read TGTGCCAGCAGCTCCCGGACAGGGCTCTATGGCTACACCTTC.

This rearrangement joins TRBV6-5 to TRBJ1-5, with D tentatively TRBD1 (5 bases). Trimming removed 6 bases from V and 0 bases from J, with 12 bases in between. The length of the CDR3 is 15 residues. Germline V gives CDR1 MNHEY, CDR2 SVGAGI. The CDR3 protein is CASSPQGNSNQPQHF. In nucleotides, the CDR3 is TGTGCCAGCAGCCCTCAGGGTAATAGCAATCAGCCCCAGCATTTT.

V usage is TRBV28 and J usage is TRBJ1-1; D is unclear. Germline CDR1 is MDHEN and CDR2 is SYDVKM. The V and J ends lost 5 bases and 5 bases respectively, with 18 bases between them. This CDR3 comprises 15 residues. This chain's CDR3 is CASSLYPGAGTEAFF. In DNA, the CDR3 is TGTGCCAGCAGTCTTTATCCTGGAGCGGGGACTGAAGCTTTCTTT.

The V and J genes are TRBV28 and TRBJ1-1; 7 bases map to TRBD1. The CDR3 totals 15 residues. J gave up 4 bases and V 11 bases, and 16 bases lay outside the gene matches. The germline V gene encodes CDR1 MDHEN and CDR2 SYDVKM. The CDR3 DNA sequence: TGTGCCGAGCAGGGGGGCCAGCCTTGGAGCACTGAAGCTTTCTTT. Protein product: CAEQGGQPWSTEAFF.

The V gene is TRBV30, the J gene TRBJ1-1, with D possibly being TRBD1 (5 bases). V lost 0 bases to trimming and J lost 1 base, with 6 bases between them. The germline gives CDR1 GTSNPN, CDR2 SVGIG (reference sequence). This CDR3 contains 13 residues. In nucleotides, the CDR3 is TGTGCCTGGAGTGTAGGACAGAACACTGAAGCTTTCTTT. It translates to CAWSVGQNTEAFF.

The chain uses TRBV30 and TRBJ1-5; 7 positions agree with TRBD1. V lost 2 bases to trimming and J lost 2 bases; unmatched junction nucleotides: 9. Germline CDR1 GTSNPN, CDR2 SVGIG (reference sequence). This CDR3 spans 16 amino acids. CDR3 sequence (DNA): TGTGCCTGGAGTACGCGACAGGGTACCCGCAATCAGCCCCAGCATTTT. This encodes CAWSTRQGTRNQPQHF.

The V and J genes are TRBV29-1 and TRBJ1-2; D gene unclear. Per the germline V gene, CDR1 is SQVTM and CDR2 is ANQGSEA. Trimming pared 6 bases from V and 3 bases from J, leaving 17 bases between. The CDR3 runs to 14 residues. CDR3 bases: TGCAGCGTGGTTCAGTGGCCTTCTGACTATGGCTACACCTTC. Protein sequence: CSVVQWPSDYGYTF.

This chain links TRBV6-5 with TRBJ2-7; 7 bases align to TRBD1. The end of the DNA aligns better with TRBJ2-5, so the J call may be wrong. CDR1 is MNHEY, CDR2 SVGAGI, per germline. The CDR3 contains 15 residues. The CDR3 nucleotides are TGTGCCAGCAGTTACTCTTGGGGACAGCAAGAGACCCAGTACTTC. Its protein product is CASSYSWGQQETQYF.

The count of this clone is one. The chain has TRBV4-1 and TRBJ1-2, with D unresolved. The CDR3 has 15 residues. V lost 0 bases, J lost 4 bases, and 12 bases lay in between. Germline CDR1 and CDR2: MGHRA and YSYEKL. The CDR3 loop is CASSQDYPSLYGYTF. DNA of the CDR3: TGCGCCAGCAGCCAAGATTACCCGAGCCTCTATGGCTACACCTTC.

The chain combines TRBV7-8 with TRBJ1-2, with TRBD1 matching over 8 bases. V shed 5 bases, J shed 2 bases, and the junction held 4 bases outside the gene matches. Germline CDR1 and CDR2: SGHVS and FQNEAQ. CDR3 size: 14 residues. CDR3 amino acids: CASSPDRVNYGYTF. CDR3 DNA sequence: TGTGCCAGCAGCCCGGACAGGGTAAACTATGGCTACACCTTC. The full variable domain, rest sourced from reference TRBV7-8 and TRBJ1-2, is GAGVSQSPRYKVAKRGQDVALRCDPISGHVSLFWYQQALGQGPEFLTYFQNEAQLDKSGLPSDRFFAERPEGSVSTLKIQRTQQEDSAVYLCASSPDRVNYGYTFGSGTRLTVV.

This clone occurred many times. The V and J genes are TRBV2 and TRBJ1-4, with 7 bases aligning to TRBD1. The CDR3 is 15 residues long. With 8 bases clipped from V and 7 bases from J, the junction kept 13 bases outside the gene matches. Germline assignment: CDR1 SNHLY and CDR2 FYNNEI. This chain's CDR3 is CASRDSAGRGEKLFF. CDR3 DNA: TGTGCCAGCCGGGACAGCGCGGGGCGGGGTGAAAAACTGTTTTTT.

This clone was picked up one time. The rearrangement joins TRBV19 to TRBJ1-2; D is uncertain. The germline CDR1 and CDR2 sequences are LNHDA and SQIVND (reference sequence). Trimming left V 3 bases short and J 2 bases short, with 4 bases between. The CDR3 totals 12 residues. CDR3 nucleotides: TGTGCCAGTAGTATCCAGAACTATGGCTACACCTTC. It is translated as CASSIQNYGYTF.

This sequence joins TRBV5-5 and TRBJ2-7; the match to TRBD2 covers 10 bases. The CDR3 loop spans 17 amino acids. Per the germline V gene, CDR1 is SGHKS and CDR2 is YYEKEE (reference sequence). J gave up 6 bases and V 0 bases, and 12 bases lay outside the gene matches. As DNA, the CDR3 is TGTGCCAGCAGCTTGGGACTAGCGGGCCTACCTTTCTCCGAGCAGTACTTC. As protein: CASSLGLAGLPFSEQYF. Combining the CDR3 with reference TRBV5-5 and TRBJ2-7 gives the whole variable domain DAGVTQSPTHLIKTRGQQVTLRCSPISGHKSVSWYQQVLGQGPQFIFQYYEKEERGRGNFPDRFSARQFPNYSSELNVNALLLGDSALYLCASSLGLAGLPFSEQYFGPGTRLTVT.

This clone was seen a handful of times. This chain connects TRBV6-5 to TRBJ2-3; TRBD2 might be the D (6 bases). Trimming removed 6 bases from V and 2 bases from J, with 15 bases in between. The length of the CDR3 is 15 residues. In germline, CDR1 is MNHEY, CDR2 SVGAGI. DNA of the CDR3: TGTGCCAGCAGGCGGGGCGCGGGGATCACAGATACGCAGTATTTT. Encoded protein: CASRRGAGITDTQYF.

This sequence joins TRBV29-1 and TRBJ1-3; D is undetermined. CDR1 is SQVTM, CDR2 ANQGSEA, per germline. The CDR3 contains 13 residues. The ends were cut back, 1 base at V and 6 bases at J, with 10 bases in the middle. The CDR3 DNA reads TGCAGCGTTGAAGTCCGGGTGGAAAACACCATATATTTT. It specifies CSVEVRVENTIYF.

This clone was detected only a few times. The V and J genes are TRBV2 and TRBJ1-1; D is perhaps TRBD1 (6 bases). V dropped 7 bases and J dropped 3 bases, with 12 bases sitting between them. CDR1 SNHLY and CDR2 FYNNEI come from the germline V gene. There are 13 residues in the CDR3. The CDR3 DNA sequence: TGTGCCAGCAACTCAGGGGATGACACTGAAGCTTTCTTT. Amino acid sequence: CASNSGDDTEAFF.